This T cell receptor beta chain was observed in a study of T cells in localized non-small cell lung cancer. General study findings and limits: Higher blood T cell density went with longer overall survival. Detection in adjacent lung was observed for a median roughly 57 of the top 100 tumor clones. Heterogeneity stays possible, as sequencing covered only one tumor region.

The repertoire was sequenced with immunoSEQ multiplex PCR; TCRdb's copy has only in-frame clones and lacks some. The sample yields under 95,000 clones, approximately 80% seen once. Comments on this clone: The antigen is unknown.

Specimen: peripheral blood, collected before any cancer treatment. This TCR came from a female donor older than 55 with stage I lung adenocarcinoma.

CDR3 residues: CATTPTGYGANVLTF. In DNA form, the CDR3 reads TGTGCCACCACTCCGACGGGTTATGGGGCCAACGTCCTGACTTTC. The chain has TRBV6-5 and TRBJ2-6; unclear D gene. Germline V CDR1 and CDR2: MNHEY, SVGAGI. CDR3 length: 15 amino acids. The V end lost 10 bases, the J end lost 3 bases, and 16 bases lay between the germline ends.